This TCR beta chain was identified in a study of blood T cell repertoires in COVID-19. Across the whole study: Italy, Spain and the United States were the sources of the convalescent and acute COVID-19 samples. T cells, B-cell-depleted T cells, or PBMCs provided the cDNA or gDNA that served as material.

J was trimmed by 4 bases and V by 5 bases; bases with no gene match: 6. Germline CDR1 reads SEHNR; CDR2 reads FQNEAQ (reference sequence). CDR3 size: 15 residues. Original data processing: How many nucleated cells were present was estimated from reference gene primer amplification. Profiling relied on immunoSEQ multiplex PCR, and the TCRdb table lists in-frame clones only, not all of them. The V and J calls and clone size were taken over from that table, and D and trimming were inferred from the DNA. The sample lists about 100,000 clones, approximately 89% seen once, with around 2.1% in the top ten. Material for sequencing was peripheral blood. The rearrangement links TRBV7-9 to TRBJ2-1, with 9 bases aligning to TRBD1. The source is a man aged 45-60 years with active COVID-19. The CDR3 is CASSPPGQGYNEQFF. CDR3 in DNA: TGTGCCAGCAGCCCTCCGGGACAGGGATACAATGAGCAGTTCTTC. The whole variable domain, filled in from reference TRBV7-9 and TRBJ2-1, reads DTGVSQNPRHKITKRGQNVTFRCDPISEHNRLYWYRQTLGQGPEFLTYFQNEAQLEKSRLLSDRFSAERPKGSFSTLEIQRTEQGDSAMYLCASSPPGQGYNEQFFGPGTRLTVL.